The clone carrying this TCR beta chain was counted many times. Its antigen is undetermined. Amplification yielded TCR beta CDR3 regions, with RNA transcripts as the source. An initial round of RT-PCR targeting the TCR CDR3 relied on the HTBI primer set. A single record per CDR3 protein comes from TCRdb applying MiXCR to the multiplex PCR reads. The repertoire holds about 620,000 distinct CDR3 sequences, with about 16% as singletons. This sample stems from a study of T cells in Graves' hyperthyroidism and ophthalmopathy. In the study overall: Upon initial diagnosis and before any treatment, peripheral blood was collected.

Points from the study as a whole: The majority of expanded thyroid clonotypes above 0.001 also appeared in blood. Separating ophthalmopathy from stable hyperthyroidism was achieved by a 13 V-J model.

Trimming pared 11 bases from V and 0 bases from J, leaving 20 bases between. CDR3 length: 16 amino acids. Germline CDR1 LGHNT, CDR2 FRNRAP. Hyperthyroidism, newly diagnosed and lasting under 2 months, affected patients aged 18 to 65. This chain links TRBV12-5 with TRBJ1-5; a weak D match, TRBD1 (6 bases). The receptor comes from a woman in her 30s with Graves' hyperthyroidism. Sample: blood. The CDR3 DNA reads TGTGCTCCCAGGGTGACAGGACCGTATAGCAATCAGCCCCAGCATTTT. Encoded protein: CAPRVTGPYSNQPQHF. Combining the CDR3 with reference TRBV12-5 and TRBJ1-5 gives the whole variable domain DARVTQTPRHKVTEMGQEVTMRCQPILGHNTVFWYRQTMMQGLELLAYFRNRAPLDDSGMPKDRFSAEMPDATLATLKIQPSEPRDSAVYFCAPRVTGPYSNQPQHFGDGTRLSIL.